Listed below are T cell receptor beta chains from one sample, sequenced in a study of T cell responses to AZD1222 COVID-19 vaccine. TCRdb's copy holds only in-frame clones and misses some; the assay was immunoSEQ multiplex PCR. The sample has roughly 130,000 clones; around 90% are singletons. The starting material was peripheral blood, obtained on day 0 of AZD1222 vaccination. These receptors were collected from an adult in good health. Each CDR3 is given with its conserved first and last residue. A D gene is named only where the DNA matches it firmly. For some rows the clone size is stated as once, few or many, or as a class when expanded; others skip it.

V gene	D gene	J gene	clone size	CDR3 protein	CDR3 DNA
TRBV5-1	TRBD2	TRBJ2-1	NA	CASSTSGGSSYNEQFF	TGCGCCAGCAGCACTAGCGGGGGAAGCTCCTACAATGAGCAGTTCTTC
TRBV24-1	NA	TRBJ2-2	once	CATRARTGELFF	TGTGCCACCAGGGCGCGCACCGGGGAGCTGTTTTTT
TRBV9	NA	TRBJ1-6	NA	CASSVNIHNSPLHF	TGTGCCAGCAGCGTAAATATTCATAATTCACCCCTCCACTTT
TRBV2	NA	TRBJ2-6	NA	CASRTSPLPSGANVLTF	TGTGCCAGCCGGACGTCGCCATTACCTTCTGGGGCCAACGTCCTGACTTTC
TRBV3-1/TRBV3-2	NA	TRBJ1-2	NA	CASSQEGALFYGYTF	TGTGCCAGCAGCCAAGAGGGCGCCCTGTTCTATGGCTACACCTTC
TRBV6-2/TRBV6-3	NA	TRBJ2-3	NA	CASSFFYPTSSDTQYF	TGTGCCAGCAGTTTCTTCTATCCCACAAGTTCAGATACGCAGTATTTT
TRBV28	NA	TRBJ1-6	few	CASSQKGFSYNSPLHF	TGTGCCAGCAGCCAAAAAGGATTCTCCTATAATTCACCCCTCCACTTT
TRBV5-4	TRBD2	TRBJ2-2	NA	CASRPGGLAGGPVGELFF	TGTGCCAGCAGGCCCGGAGGCCTAGCGGGAGGGCCTGTCGGGGAGCTGTTTTTT
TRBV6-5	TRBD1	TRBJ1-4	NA	CASLTDRVNEKLFF	TGTGCCAGCCTTACCGACAGGGTGAATGAAAAACTGTTTTTT
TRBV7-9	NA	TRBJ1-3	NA	CASTLTVTGNTIYF	TGTGCCAGCACCCTCACAGTGACTGGAAACACCATATATTTT
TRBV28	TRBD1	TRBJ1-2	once	CASSTPGGGTYGYTF	TGTGCCAGCAGTACTCCAGGGGGCGGAACATATGGCTACACCTTC
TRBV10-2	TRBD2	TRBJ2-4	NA	CASSERSSGKNIQYF	TGCGCCAGCAGTGAGAGGTCTAGCGGCAAAAACATTCAGTACTTC
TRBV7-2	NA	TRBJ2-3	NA	CASSPTGGGTDTQYF	TGTGCCAGCAGCCCCACGGGGGGCGGCACAGATACGCAGTATTTT
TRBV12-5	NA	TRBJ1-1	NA	CASGLGGNTEAFF	TGTGCTAGTGGTTTGGGGGGGAACACTGAAGCTTTCTTT
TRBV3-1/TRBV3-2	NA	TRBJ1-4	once	CASSQTATNEKLFF	TGTGCCAGCAGCCAAACTGCAACTAATGAAAAACTGTTTTTT
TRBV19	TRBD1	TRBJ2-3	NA	CASKLQGATDTQYF	TGTGCCAGCAAACTACAGGGGGCGACAGATACGCAGTATTTT
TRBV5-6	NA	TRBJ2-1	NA	CASSTGLGGNEQFF	TGTGCCAGCAGCACGGGACTCGGCGGGAATGAGCAGTTCTTC
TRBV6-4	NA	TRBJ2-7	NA	CASSETRLDEQYF	TGTGCCAGCAGTGAGACACGGTTGGACGAGCAGTACTTC
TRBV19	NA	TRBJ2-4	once	CASTHTDGAKNIQYF	TGTGCCAGTACCCATACGGACGGAGCCAAAAACATTCAGTACTTC
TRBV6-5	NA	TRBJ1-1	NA	CASTRDQNTEAFF	TGTGCCAGCACCAGGGACCAGAACACTGAAGCTTTCTTT
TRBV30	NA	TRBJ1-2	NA	CAWTDRQEIYGYTF	TGTGCCTGGACAGATAGACAGGAGATCTATGGCTACACCTTC
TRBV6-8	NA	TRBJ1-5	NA	CASSYPGQPQHF	TGTGCCAGCAGTTACCCTGGGCAGCCCCAGCATTTT
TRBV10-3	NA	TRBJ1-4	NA	CAIGGGGGEKLFF	TGTGCCATCGGAGGGGGAGGGGGTGAAAAACTGTTTTTT
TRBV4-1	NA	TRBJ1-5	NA	CASSQDHSSNQPQHF	TGCGCCAGCAGCCAAGATCACAGCTCCAATCAGCCCCAGCATTTT
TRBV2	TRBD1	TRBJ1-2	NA	CASSVPGTGPYGYTF	TGTGCCAGCAGTGTCCCCGGGACAGGGCCATATGGCTACACCTTC
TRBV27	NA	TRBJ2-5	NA	CASSYREGETQYF	TGTGCCAGCAGTTACAGGGAAGGGGAGACCCAGTACTTC
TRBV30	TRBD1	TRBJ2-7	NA	CAGDRGSYEQYF	TGTGCCGGGGACAGGGGATCATACGAGCAGTACTTC
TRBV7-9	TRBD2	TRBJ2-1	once	CASSLTSGGAIEQFF	TGTGCCAGCAGCTTAACTAGCGGGGGGGCCATCGAGCAGTTCTTC
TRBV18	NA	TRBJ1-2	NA	CASSPPVTNYGYTF	TGTGCCAGCTCACCCCCCGTCACTAACTATGGCTACACCTTC
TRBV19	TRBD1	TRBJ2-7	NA	CASSPTGTGTTGEQYF	TGTGCCAGTAGTCCGACCGGGACAGGGACGACGGGGGAGCAGTACTTC
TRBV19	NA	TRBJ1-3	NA	CASSIDGSNSGNTIYF	TGTGCCAGTAGTATAGATGGCAGCAACTCTGGAAACACCATATATTTT
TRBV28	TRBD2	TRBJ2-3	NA	CASRSAGGNTDTQYF	TGTGCCAGCCGTAGTGCGGGGGGGAACACAGATACGCAGTATTTT
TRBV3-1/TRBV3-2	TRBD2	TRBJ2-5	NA	CASSQDPAGGQETQYF	TGTGCCAGCAGCCAAGATCCAGCGGGGGGGCAAGAGACCCAGTACTTC
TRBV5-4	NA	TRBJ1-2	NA	CASSLGGIFQGSNYGYTF	TGTGCCAGCAGCCTTGGGGGGATATTTCAGGGATCAAACTATGGCTACACCTTC
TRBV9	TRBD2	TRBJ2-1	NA	CASNGTSRNEQFF	TGTGCCAGCAACGGGACTAGCAGGAATGAGCAGTTCTTC
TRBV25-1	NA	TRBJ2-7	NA	CASSERTGREQYF	TGTGCCAGCAGTGAACGGACTGGGAGGGAGCAGTACTTC
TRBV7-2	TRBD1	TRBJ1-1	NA	CASSLQGDTEAFF	TGTGCCAGCAGCCTACAGGGGGACACTGAAGCTTTCTTT
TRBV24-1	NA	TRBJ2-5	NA	CATSDPTQFQETQYF	TGTGCCACCAGTGACCCAACCCAGTTCCAAGAGACCCAGTACTTC
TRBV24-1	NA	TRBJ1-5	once	CATSDLSNQPQHF	TGTGCCACCAGTGATTTATCTAATCAGCCCCAGCATTTT
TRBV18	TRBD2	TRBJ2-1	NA	CASSPGLAGGNEQFF	TGTGCCAGCTCACCGGGACTAGCGGGCGGGAATGAGCAGTTCTTC
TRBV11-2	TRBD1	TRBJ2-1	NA	CASSFTGGPSSYNEQFF	TGTGCCAGCAGCTTTACAGGGGGCCCTAGCTCCTACAATGAGCAGTTCTTC
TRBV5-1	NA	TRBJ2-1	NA	CASSFSAGYNEQFF	TGCGCCAGCAGCTTTTCGGCTGGCTACAATGAGCAGTTCTTC
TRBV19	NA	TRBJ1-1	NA	CASSIQTGFDTEAFF	TGTGCCAGTAGTATACAAACAGGGTTCGACACTGAAGCTTTCTTT
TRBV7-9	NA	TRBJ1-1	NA	CASSLDGGNTEAFF	TGTGCCAGCAGCTTAGATGGAGGGAACACTGAAGCTTTCTTT
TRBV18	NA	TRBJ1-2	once	CASSPGGNYGYTF	TGTGCCAGCTCACCAGGAGGCAACTATGGCTACACCTTC
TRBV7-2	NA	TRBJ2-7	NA	CASSLARGHSYEQYF	TGTGCCAGCAGCTTAGCTCGGGGACACAGCTACGAGCAGTACTTC
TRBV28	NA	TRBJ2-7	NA	CASSLTGPTYEQYF	TGTGCCAGCAGCCTAACCGGGCCCACCTACGAGCAGTACTTC
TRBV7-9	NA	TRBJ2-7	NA	CASSLGRSSYEQYF	TGTGCCAGCAGCTTAGGTCGCAGTTCCTACGAGCAGTACTTC
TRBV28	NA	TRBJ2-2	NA	CASSFGGPTGELFF	TGTGCCAGCAGTTTCGGGGGGCCCACCGGGGAGCTGTTTTTT
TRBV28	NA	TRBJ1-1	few	CAVATNTEAFF	TGTGCTGTGGCCACCAACACTGAAGCTTTCTTT
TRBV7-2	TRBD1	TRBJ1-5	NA	CASRIGGARNQPQHF	TGTGCCAGCAGGATAGGGGGCGCAAGGAATCAGCCCCAGCATTTT
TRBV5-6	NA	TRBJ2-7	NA	CASSFRGLGSYEQYF	TGTGCCAGCAGCTTTAGGGGCTTGGGGTCCTACGAGCAGTACTTC
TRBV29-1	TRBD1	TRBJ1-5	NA	CSVSGTGGGDQPQHF	TGCAGCGTTTCCGGGACAGGGGGCGGGGATCAGCCCCAGCATTTT
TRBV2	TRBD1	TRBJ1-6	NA	CASSVGQGYNSPLHF	TGTGCCAGCAGCGTTGGACAGGGTTACAATTCACCCCTCCACTTT
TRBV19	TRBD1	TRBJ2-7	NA	CASSDRVPYEQYF	TGTGCCAGTAGCGACAGGGTCCCCTACGAGCAGTACTTC
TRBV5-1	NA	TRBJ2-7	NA	CASSLASRAVGEQYF	TGCGCCAGCAGCTTGGCGTCCAGGGCAGTGGGGGAGCAGTACTTC
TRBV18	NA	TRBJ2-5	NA	CASSPPGLALQETQYF	TGTGCCAGCTCACCACCAGGGCTAGCTTTACAAGAGACCCAGTACTTC
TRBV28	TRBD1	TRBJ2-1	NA	CASRRTGTGGVNEQFF	TGTGCCAGCAGACGAACCGGGACAGGGGGTGTGAATGAGCAGTTCTTC
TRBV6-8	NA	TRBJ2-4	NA	CATLGAGQYF	TGTGCCACCCTCGGCGCCGGTCAGTACTTC